Included here is one TCR beta chain sequence, with context. The antigen remains undetermined. This entry comes from a study of T cells in localized non-small cell lung cancer. TCRdb keeps only in-frame clones here, not all; method: immunoSEQ multiplex PCR. The sample records some 49,000 clones, roughly 79% being singletons. The V end lost 5 bases, the J end lost 6 bases, and 17 bases lay between the germline ends. The CDR3 loop spans 14 amino acids. CDR1 is SEHNR and CDR2 is FQNEAQ in the germline V gene (reference sequence). Whole-study findings and limits: Only one tumor region was sequenced, so heterogeneity remains possible. Uninvolved adjacent lung had the highest recorded T cell clonality, with tumor below it.

The sequence came from a man between 35 and 75 years old with stage III lung adenocarcinoma. The input for sequencing was peripheral blood mononuclear cells, taken before any cancer treatment. This chain uses TRBV7-9 with TRBJ2-7; weak D call: TRBD2 (6 bases). The CDR3 DNA reads as TGTGCCAGCAGCCCTCCGGGACTTCTGCCCGAGCAGTACTTC. This gives the protein CASSPPGLLPEQYF.